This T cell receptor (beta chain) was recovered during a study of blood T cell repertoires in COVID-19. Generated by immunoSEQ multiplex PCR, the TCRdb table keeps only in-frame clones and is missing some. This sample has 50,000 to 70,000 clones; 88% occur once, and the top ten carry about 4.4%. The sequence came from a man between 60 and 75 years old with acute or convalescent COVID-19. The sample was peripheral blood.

CDR3 in DNA: TGTGCCAGCAGCCCCAGGCCAGCGGGAATGTACAATGAGCAGTTCTTC. Its translation: CASSPRPAGMYNEQFF. This chain links TRBV11-2 with TRBJ2-1; TRBD2 agrees at 7 bases. Looked up from germline, CDR1 is SGHAT and CDR2 is FQNNGV. This CDR3 is 16 amino acids long. Trimming at V came to 5 bases and at J to 4 bases, leaving 11 bases not matched to a gene.